These T cell receptor beta chains were read from a single sample in a study of T cells in Graves' hyperthyroidism and ophthalmopathy. Each CDR3 protein gets one entry after TCRdb re-called the multiplex PCR reads with MiXCR. The top ten clones hold more than 7% of a sample with a few hundred thousand distinct CDR3 sequences, around 42% of them seen once. Sequencing input: peripheral blood or thyroid tissue (not recorded which). These receptors were obtained from a young woman with Graves' hyperthyroidism. Both conserved end residues are part of each CDR3. Clone sizes are given selectively: once, few, many, or a class where the clone is expanded.

abundance: many
v_gene: TRBV2
CDR3aa: CASSASGSTETQYF

abundance: many
v_gene: TRBV7-2
CDR3aa: CASRGDGQQSEQYF

abundance: many
v_gene: TRBV2
CDR3aa: CAIPGPKSPYEQYF

abundance: many
v_gene: TRBV6-6
CDR3aa: CASSYLGPGEAFF

abundance: many
v_gene: TRBV20-1
CDR3aa: CSARTGTSNYGYTF

abundance: many
v_gene: TRBV4-1
CDR3aa: CASSQGGPGYEQYF

abundance: many
v_gene: TRBV5-4
CDR3aa: CASSPGTSGPYEQYF

abundance: many
v_gene: TRBV20-1
CDR3aa: CSTRQRETQYF

abundance: many
v_gene: TRBV5-4
CDR3aa: CASRNGLGPYEQYF

abundance: many
v_gene: TRBV19
CDR3aa: CASSVAETQYF

abundance: many
v_gene: TRBV9
CDR3aa: CASSVVSGRPETQYF

abundance: many
v_gene: TRBV14
CDR3aa: CASSQGSRPIYEQYF

abundance: few
v_gene: TRBV4-1
CDR3aa: CASSQEPKTGFFYEQYF

abundance: NA
v_gene: TRBV4-2
CDR3aa: CASSSPVGDSPYEQYF

abundance: NA
v_gene: TRBV19
CDR3aa: CASSPERVSYEQYF

abundance: NA
v_gene: TRBV24-1
CDR3aa: CATSAWTPWGDTQYF

abundance: few
v_gene: TRBV7-3
CDR3aa: CASSSVFTDTQYF

abundance: NA
v_gene: TRBV20-1
CDR3aa: CSASREGVGTEAFF

abundance: many
v_gene: TRBV4-1
CDR3aa: CASSQKHGENQETQYF

abundance: many
v_gene: TRBV5-5
CDR3aa: CASRYRDNANYGYTF

abundance: NA
v_gene: TRBV29-1
CDR3aa: CSVEDGQGGSSYEQYF

abundance: few
v_gene: TRBV27
CDR3aa: CASSRKWTGAEPQHF

abundance: many
v_gene: TRBV12-3/TRBV12-4
CDR3aa: CASTGGGQPQHF

abundance: many
v_gene: TRBV7-9
CDR3aa: CASRLQGTYEQYF